These 5 T cell receptor beta chains were sequenced from one sample in a study of blood T cell repertoires in COVID-19. TCRdb's copy holds only in-frame clones and misses some; the assay was immunoSEQ multiplex PCR. Of 71,000 or so clones listed, around 83% are singletons. Material for sequencing was peripheral blood. The receptor source for this set is a man aged 65 to 79 with acute or convalescent COVID-19.

This clone appeared once. The J gene is TRBJ2-7, the V gene TRBV3-1 (or the pseudogene TRBV3-2), with TRBD1 identical over 7 bases. Germline values: CDR1 LGHDT, CDR2 YNNKEL (reference sequence). This CDR3 spans 15 amino acids. The V gene end was trimmed by 2 bases and the J gene end by 1 base; junction bases not matched to a gene: 5. CDR3 coding DNA: TGTGCCAGCAGCCAACAGGGACAGATATCCTACGAGCAGTACTTC. Encoded protein: CASSQQGQISYEQYF.

The chain is built from TRBV3-1 (or the pseudogene TRBV3-2) and TRBJ1-3; 8 bases fit TRBD1. V was pared by 5 bases and J by 6 bases, with 12 bases of the junction left unmatched. The CDR3 contains 16 residues. Germline assignment: CDR1 LGHDT and CDR2 YNNKEL (reference sequence). The CDR3 sequence: CASSKAAGTGKNTIYF. In DNA, the CDR3 is TGTGCCAGCAGCAAAGCAGCCGGGACAGGAAAAAACACCATATATTTT.

The chain has TRBV19 and TRBJ2-1, with D possibly being TRBD1 (5 bases). This CDR3 contains 15 residues. Germline V gene sequence: CDR1 LNHDA, CDR2 SQIVND (reference sequence). The V and J ends lost 0 bases and 2 bases respectively, with 8 bases between them. The CDR3 region is CASSIDQGPYNEQFF. DNA for the CDR3: TGTGCCAGTAGTATAGATCAGGGTCCCTACAATGAGCAGTTCTTC. Full variable domain (rest looked up from reference TRBV19 and TRBJ2-1): DGGITQSPKYLFRKEGQNVTLSCEQNLNHDAMYWYRQDPGQGLRLIYYSQIVNDFQKGDIAEGYSVSREKKESFPLTVTSAQKNPTAFYLCASSIDQGPYNEQFFGPGTRLTVL.

This clone was counted a few times. The V call is TRBV19, the J call TRBJ1-3; D gene unclear. Germline CDR1 and CDR2: LNHDA and SQIVND (reference sequence). The CDR3 extends over 14 amino acids. Deletions cut 5 bases from V and 0 bases from J, with 8 bases between. CDR3 sequence reads: CASSLLRSGNTIYF. CDR3 sequence (DNA): TGTGCCAGTAGTCTACTTCGCTCTGGAAACACCATATATTTT. The entire variable domain, with the rest obtained from reference TRBV19 and TRBJ1-3, is as follows: DGGITQSPKYLFRKEGQNVTLSCEQNLNHDAMYWYRQDPGQGLRLIYYSQIVNDFQKGDIAEGYSVSREKKESFPLTVTSAQKNPTAFYLCASSLLRSGNTIYFGEGSWLTVV.

The rearrangement joins TRBV30 to TRBJ2-2; D perhaps matches TRBD2 (5 bases). The CDR3 length is 20 residues. Between the trimmed V and J ends, which lost 0 bases and 0 bases, there was a span of 23 bases. CDR1 is GTSNPN and CDR2 is SVGIG in the germline V gene (reference sequence). CDR3 nucleotides: TGTGCCTGGAGTGTACAAGGAGGTGCTTTCAGGACCGCGAACACCGGGGAGCTGTTTTTT. Protein: CAWSVQGGAFRTANTGELFF.